This TCR beta chain was observed in a study of cytomegalovirus exposure and HLA in healthy donors. General observations from the study: TCR beta V- and J-gene trimming, according to a later analysis, was linked to a missense DCLRE1C variant.

Regarding this clone: Its antigen is unknown.

This CDR3 spans 14 amino acids. The J segment lost 5 bases and the V segment lost 4 bases, leaving 6 bases of the junction unmatched. The germline V gene encodes CDR1 SGHNT and CDR2 YENEEA. The PCR was carried out with 60 Vbeta primers and 13 Jbeta primers. Using immunoSEQ multiplex PCR, the repertoire was profiled, and TCRdb retains in-frame clones only, with some absent. The sample has around 78,000 clones, less than 85% seen once; the top ten hold about 2.4%. Specimen: PBMCs. This TCR was sampled from a woman between 50 and 59 years old in good health and CMV-seronegative. V gene TRBV11-3 combines with J gene TRBJ1-1; 8 positions agree with TRBD1. CDR3 amino acids: CASSSRTGTTEAFF. The CDR3 DNA sequence: TGTGCCAGCAGCTCACGGACAGGGACGACTGAAGCTTTCTTT.